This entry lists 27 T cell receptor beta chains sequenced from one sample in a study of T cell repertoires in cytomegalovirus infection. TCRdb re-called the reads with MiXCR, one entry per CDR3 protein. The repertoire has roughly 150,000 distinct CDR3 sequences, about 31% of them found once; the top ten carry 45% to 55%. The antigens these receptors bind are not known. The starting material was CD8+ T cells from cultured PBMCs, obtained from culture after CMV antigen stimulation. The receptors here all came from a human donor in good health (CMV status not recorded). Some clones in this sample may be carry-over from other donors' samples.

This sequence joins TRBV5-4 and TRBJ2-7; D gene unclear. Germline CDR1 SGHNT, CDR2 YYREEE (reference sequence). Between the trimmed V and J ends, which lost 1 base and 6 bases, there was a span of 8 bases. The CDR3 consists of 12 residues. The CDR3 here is CASSLSGSEQYF. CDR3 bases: TGTGCCAGCAGCTTGTCAGGCTCCGAGCAGTACTTC.

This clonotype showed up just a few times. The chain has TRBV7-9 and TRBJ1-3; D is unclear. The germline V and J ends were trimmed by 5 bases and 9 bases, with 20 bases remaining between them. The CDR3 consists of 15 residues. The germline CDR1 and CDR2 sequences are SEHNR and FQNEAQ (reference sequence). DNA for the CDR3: TGTGCCAGCAGCCCACCCGTCGGGAGTGTTTCCACCATATATTTT. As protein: CASSPPVGSVSTIYF.

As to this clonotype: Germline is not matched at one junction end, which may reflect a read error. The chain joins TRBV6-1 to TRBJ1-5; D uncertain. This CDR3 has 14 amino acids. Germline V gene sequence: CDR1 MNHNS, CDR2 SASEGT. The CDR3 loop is CASIDRAVWQLQHF. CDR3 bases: TGTGCCAGCATAGATCGGGCGGTTTGGCAGCTCCAGCATTTT.

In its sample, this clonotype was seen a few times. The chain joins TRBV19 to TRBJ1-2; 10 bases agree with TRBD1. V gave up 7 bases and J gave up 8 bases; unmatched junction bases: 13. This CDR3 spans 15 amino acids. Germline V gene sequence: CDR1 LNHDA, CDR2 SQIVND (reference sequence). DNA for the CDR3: TGTGCCAGTAACCCATGGATCGGGACAGGGGAAGGCTACACCTTC. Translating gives CASNPWIGTGEGYTF.

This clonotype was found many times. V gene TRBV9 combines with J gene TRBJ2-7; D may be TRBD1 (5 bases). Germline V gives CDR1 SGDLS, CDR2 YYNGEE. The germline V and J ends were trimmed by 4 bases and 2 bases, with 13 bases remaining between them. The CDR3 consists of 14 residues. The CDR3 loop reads CASSPYGHPYEQYF. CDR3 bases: TGTGCCAGCAGCCCATACGGACACCCCTACGAGCAGTACTTC.

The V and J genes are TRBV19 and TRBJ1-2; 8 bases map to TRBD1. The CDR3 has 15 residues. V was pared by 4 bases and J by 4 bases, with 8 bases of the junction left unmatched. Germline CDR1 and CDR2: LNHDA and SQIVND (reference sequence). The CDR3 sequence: CASSKRTGIIYGYTF. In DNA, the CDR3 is TGTGCCAGTAGTAAAAGGACAGGGATAATCTATGGCTACACCTTC.

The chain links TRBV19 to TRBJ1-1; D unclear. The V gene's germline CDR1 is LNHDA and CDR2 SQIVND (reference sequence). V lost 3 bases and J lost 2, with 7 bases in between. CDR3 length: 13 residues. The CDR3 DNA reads TGTGCCAGTAGTATGGGTGGAAACACTGAAGCTTTCTTT. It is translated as CASSMGGNTEAFF.

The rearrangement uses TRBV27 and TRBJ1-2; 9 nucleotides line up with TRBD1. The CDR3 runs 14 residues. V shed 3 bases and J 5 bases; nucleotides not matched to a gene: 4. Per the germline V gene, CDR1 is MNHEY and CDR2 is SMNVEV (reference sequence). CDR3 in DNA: TGTGCCAGCAGTTTTGGGACAGGGACATATGGCTACACCTTC. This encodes CASSFGTGTYGYTF.

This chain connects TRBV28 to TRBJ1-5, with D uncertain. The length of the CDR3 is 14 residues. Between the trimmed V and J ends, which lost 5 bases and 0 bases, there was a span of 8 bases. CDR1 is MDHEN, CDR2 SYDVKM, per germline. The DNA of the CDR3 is TGTGCCAGCAGTCCGATTACTAGCAATCAGCCCCAGCATTTT. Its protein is CASSPITSNQPQHF.

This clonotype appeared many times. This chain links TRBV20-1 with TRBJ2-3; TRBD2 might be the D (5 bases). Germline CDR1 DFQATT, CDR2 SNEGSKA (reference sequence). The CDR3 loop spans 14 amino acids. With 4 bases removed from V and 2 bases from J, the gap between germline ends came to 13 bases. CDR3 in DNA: TGCAGTGCTACGGGATACACAGACACAGATACGCAGTATTTT. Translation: CSATGYTDTDTQYF.

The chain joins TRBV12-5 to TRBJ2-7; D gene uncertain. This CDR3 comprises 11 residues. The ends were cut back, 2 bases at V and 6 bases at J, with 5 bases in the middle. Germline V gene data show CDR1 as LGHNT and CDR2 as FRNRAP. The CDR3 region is CASGLITEQYF. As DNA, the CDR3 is TGTGCTAGTGGTTTGATAACCGAGCAGTACTTC.

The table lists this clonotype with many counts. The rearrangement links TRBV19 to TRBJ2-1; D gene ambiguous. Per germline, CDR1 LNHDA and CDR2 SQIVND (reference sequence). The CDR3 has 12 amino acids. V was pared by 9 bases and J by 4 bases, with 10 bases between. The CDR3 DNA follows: TGTGCCAGCCAATTTGGGTACAATGAGCAGTTCTTC. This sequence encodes CASQFGYNEQFF.

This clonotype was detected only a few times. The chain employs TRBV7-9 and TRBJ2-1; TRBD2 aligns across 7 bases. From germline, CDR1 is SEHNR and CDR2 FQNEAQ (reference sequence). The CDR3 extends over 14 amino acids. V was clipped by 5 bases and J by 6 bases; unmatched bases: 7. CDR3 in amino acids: CASSRGGGFNEQFF. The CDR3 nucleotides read TGTGCCAGCAGCCGCGGGGGTGGGTTCAATGAGCAGTTCTTC. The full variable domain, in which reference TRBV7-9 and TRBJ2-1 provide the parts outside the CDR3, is DTGVSQNPRHKITKRGQNVTFRCDPISEHNRLYWYRQTLGQGPEFLTYFQNEAQLEKSRLLSDRFSAERPKGSFSTLEIQRTEQGDSAMYLCASSRGGGFNEQFFGPGTRLTVL.

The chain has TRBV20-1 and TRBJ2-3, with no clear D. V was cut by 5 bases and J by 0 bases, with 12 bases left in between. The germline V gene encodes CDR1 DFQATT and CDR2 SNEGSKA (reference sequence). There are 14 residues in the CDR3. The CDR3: CSALVATSTDTQYF. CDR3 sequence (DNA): TGCAGTGCTTTGGTCGCCACTAGCACAGATACGCAGTATTTT.

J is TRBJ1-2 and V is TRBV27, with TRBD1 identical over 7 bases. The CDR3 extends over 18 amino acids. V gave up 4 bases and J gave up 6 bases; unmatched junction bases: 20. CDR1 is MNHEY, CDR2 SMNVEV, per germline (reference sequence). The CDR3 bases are TGTGCCAGCAGTTCCTCGCGACAGGGATCTAGGCCCGGGGATGGCTACACCTTC. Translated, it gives CASSSSRQGSRPGDGYTF.

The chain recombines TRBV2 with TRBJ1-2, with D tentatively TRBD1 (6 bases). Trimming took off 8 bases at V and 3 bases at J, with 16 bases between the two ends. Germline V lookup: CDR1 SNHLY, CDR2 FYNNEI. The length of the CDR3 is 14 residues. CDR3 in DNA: TGTGCCAGCCAACTCCGGGGGCTGGACTATGGCTACACCTTC. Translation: CASQLRGLDYGYTF.

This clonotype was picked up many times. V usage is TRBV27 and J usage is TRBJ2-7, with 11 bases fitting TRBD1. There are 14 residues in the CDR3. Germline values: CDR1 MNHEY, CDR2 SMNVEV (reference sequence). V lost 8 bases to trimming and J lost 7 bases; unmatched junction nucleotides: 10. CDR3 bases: TGTGCCAGCCGCGGGACAGGGGGTTGGTGGGAGCAGTACTTC. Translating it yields CASRGTGGWWEQYF.

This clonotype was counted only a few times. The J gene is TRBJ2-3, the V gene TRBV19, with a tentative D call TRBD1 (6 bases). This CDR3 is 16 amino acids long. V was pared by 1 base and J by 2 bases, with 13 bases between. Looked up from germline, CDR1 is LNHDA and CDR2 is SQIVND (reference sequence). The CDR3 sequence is CASSIGGQTITDTQYF. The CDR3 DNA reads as TGTGCCAGTAGTATAGGAGGACAGACAATCACAGATACGCAGTATTTT.

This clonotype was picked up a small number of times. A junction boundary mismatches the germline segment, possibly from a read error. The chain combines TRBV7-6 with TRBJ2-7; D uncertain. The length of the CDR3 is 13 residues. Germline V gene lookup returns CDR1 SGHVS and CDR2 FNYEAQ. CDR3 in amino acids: CARSLGPSYEQYF. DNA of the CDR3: TGTGCCAGGAGCTTAGGACCCTCCTACGAGCAGTACTTC.

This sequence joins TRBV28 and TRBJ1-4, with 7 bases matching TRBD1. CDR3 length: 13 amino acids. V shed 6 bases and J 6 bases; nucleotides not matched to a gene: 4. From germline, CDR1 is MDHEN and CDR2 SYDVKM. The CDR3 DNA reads TGTGCCAGCAGACCACAGGGGCATGAAAAACTGTTTTTT. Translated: CASRPQGHEKLFF.

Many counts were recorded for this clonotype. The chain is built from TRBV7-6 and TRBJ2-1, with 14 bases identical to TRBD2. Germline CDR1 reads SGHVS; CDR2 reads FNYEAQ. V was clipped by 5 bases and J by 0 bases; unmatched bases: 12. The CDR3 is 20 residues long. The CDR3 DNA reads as TGTGCCAGCAGCGGGTACGGGACTAGCGGGGGATATACCTCCTACAATGAGCAGTTCTTC. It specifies CASSGYGTSGGYTSYNEQFF.

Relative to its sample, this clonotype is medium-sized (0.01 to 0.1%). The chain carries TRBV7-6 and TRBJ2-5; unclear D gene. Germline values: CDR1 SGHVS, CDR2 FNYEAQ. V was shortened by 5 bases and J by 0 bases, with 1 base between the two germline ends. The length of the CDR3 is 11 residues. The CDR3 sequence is CASSNQETQYF. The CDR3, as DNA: TGTGCCAGCAGCAACCAAGAGACCCAGTACTTC.

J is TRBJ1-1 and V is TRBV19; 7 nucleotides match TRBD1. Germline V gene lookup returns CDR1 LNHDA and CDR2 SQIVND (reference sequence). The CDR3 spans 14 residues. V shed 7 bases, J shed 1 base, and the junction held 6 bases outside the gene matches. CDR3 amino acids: CASKPGQQNTEAFF. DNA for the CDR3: TGTGCCAGTAAACCGGGACAGCAGAACACTGAAGCTTTCTTT.

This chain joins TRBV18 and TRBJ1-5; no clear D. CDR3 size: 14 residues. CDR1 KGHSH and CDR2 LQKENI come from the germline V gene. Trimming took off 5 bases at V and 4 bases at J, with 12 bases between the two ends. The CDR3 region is CASSIGRANQPQHF. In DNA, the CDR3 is TGTGCCAGCTCAATAGGACGAGCTAATCAGCCCCAGCATTTT.

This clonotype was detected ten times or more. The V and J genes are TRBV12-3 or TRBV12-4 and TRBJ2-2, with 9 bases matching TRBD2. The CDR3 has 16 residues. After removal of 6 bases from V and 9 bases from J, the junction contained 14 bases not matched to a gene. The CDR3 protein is CASSRGGIAGERELFF. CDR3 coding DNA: TGTGCCAGCAGCCGGGGCGGTATAGCGGGGGAAAGGGAGCTGTTTTTT.

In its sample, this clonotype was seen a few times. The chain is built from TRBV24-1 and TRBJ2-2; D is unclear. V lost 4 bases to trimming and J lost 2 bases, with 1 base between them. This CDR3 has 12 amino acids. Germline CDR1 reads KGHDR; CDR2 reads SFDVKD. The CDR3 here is CATSDNTGELFF. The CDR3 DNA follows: TGTGCCACCAGTGACAACACCGGGGAGCTGTTTTTT.

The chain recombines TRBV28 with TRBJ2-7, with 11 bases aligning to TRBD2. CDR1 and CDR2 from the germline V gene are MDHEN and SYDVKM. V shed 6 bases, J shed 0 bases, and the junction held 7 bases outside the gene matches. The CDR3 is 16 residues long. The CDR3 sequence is CASSPLGLADSYEQYF. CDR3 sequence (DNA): TGTGCCAGCAGCCCACTGGGACTAGCGGACTCCTACGAGCAGTACTTC.